This T cell receptor beta chain was identified during a study of blood T cell repertoires in COVID-19. Background on the study: Some COVID-19 samples were acute and others convalescent; all came from the United States, Italy and Spain.

This clone was seen repeatedly, ten times or more. The sample carries other DNA sequences with the same CDR3. Per the original data handling: Reference gene primer amplification gave nucleated cell count estimates. Sequencing was performed with immunoSEQ multiplex PCR; in TCRdb, only in-frame clones are kept and a portion is missing. The V and J calls and clone size come from that table; D and trimming were worked out from the DNA. The sample holds about 200,000 clones, approximately 83% seen once. The CDR3 covers 13 residues. Looked up from germline, CDR1 is LNHDA and CDR2 is SQIVND (reference sequence). The V gene lost 6 bases and the J gene lost 6 bases, with 15 bases spanning the gap.

The TCR was taken from a man in his forties or fifties who had recovered from COVID-19. Material for sequencing was PBMCs or T cells enriched from blood (not recorded which). The chain couples TRBV19 to TRBJ2-7; weak D call: TRBD1 (6 bases). The CDR3 loop reads CASSQQGLREQYF. In nucleotides, the CDR3 is TGTGCCAGTAGCCAACAGGGTTTACGCGAGCAGTACTTC.